The clone carrying this TCR beta chain has a handful of counts. Time point in this sample: patch test 1, 2 weeks after DPC sensitization. The sample's treatment: therapeutic diphenylcyclopropenone sensitization with weekly scalp DPC. These data are taken from a study of human T cells and chemical hapten exposure. TCRdb re-called the RACE reads through MiXCR, storing one row per CDR3 protein. The sample has approximately 82,000 distinct CDR3 sequences; about 10% are singletons. The source material was whole blood, sampled in connection with sensitization to the hapten diphenylcyclopropenone (DPC). This clonotype was sampled from a middle-aged man with alopecia areata. Some clones in this sample may be carry-over from other donors' samples.

CDR3: CASSKKRAHLNTGELFF. CDR3 sequence (DNA): TGTGCCAGCAGCAAAAAGAGAGCACACCTCAACACCGGGGAGCTGTTTTTT. J is TRBJ2-2 and V is TRBV21-1. TRBV21-1 is a recognized pseudogene. CDR3 length: 17 amino acids.